This TCR beta chain was identified during a study of shared clonotypes between healthy human individuals. At a deep level, the assay was run. Some clones are missing from TCRdb's copy, which holds only in-frame ones; the method was immunoSEQ multiplex PCR. Of around 1.6 million clones detected, approximately 98% appear once; the ten largest clones hold approximately 0.44%. The V and J ends lost 6 bases and 6 bases respectively, with 12 bases between them. From germline, CDR1 is MNHEY and CDR2 SVGAGI. This CDR3 is 13 amino acids long. Sequenced sample: naive CD4+ T cells sorted from blood. The subset: CD45RA+ positively selected. This receptor was taken from a young man in good health. The rearrangement links TRBV6-5 to TRBJ1-5, with D perhaps TRBD1 (5 bases). CDR3 sequence reads: CASRALGAQPQHF. The CDR3 nucleotides read TGTGCCAGCAGAGCCCTCGGGGCTCAGCCCCAGCATTTT.